This T cell receptor beta chain was captured in a study of T cells in Graves' hyperthyroidism and ophthalmopathy. Overall study context: Upon initial diagnosis and before any treatment, peripheral blood was collected.

TCR beta CDR3 region amplification was performed from RNA transcripts. Initially, a first-round RT-PCR of the TCR CDR3 employed the HTBI primer set. TCRdb itself ran the multiplex PCR reads through MiXCR, one entry per CDR3 protein. The sample records under 350,000 distinct CDR3 sequences, over 15% being singletons. This clonotype turned up a few times. Its antigen is not known. The study included ophthalmopathy patients with Clinical Activity Score at least 3, NOSPECS grade at least 4 and duration under 3 months. Study-wide findings and caveats: Patients with ophthalmopathy were separated from those with stable hyperthyroidism by a 13 V-J model.

With 6 bases clipped from V and 7 bases from J, the junction kept 10 bases outside the gene matches. This CDR3 comprises 17 residues. Germline V CDR1 and CDR2: LNHDA, SQIVND (reference sequence). What was sequenced was blood. The chain uses TRBV19 and TRBJ2-1; the match to TRBD2 covers 15 bases. This sequence was found in an older woman with Graves' ophthalmopathy. The CDR3 nucleotides are TGTGCCAGTAGCCAACTTCGTGGGACTAGCGGGAGGAATGAGCAGTTCTTC. It yields the protein CASSQLRGTSGRNEQFF. The variable domain in full, completed from reference TRBV19 and TRBJ2-1, reads DGGITQSPKYLFRKEGQNVTLSCEQNLNHDAMYWYRQDPGQGLRLIYYSQIVNDFQKGDIAEGYSVSREKKESFPLTVTSAQKNPTAFYLCASSQLRGTSGRNEQFFGPGTRLTVL.